The 3 T cell receptor beta chains reported below all come from one sample, sequenced in a study of T cell changes during pregnancy in multiple sclerosis. The repertoire was sequenced with immunoSEQ multiplex PCR; TCRdb's copy has only in-frame clones and lacks some. The sample includes 20,000 to 25,000 clones, 86% of them seen just once. The sample was CD8+ T cells from peripheral blood mononuclear cells, taken in the first trimester of pregnancy. These receptor sequences come from a female donor in good health, enrolled as a control in a pregnancy study.

The chain combines TRBV13 with TRBJ1-3, with D uncertain. This CDR3 has 15 amino acids. From germline, CDR1 is PRHDT and CDR2 FYEKMQ (reference sequence). V shed 5 bases and J shed 0 bases, with 11 bases lying between them. CDR3 sequence reads: CASSPGTISGNTIYF. The CDR3 coding sequence is TGTGCCAGCAGCCCCGGTACCATCTCTGGAAACACCATATATTTT. Combining the CDR3 with reference TRBV13 and TRBJ1-3 gives the whole variable domain AAGVIQSPRHLIKEKRETATLKCYPIPRHDTVYWYQQGPGQDPQFLISFYEKMQSDKGSIPDRFSAQQFSDYHSELNMSSLELGDSALYFCASSPGTISGNTIYFGEGSWLTVV.

This chain joins TRBV7-3 and TRBJ2-3, with TRBD2 as a possible D gene (6 bases). Germline CDR1 reads SGHTA; CDR2 reads FQGTGA. The CDR3 extends over 15 amino acids. V lost 6 bases and J lost 2, with 15 bases in between. The DNA of the CDR3 is TGTGCCAGCAGTCGTTCGTCGGGAGACACAGATACGCAGTATTTT. Protein: CASSRSSGDTDTQYF.

The chain has TRBV7-3 and TRBJ2-1; 7 bases align to TRBD2. J was trimmed by 6 bases and V by 3 bases; bases with no gene match: 5. The CDR3 extends over 14 amino acids. CDR1 is SGHTA, CDR2 FQGTGA, per germline. CDR3 region: CASSLGGGPNEQFF. The CDR3, as DNA: TGTGCCAGCAGCTTGGGGGGGGGACCCAATGAGCAGTTCTTC.